The clone carrying this TCR beta chain was picked up a small number of times. The antigen is not known. The study's library attached unique molecular identifiers to single cDNA molecules. MiXCR was run by TCRdb on the RACE reads, yielding one entry per CDR3 protein. The data show about 270,000 distinct CDR3 sequences, roughly 7.4% seen once. This sample was included in a study of human T cells and chemical hapten exposure. Study-level findings and limits: Significantly more large CDR3 similarity clusters arose among expanded TCRs than among controls.

With 2 bases removed from V and 4 bases from J, the gap between germline ends came to 12 bases. The CDR3 has 15 amino acids. Specified time point: pre-sensitization, week 0. As for treatment: therapeutic diphenylcyclopropenone sensitization with weekly scalp DPC. The material sequenced was whole blood, taken in connection with sensitization to the hapten diphenylcyclopropenone (DPC). This rearrangement joins TRBV12-3 or TRBV12-4 to TRBJ2-1, with a weak D call TRBD2 (5 bases). This TCR came from a man aged 18 to 30 with alopecia areata. Some clones in this sample may be carry-over from other donors' samples. The DNA for the CDR3 is TGTGCCAGCAGTTTACCCTCCTCGGGGTACAATGAGCAGTTCTTC. Translating gives CASSLPSSGYNEQFF.